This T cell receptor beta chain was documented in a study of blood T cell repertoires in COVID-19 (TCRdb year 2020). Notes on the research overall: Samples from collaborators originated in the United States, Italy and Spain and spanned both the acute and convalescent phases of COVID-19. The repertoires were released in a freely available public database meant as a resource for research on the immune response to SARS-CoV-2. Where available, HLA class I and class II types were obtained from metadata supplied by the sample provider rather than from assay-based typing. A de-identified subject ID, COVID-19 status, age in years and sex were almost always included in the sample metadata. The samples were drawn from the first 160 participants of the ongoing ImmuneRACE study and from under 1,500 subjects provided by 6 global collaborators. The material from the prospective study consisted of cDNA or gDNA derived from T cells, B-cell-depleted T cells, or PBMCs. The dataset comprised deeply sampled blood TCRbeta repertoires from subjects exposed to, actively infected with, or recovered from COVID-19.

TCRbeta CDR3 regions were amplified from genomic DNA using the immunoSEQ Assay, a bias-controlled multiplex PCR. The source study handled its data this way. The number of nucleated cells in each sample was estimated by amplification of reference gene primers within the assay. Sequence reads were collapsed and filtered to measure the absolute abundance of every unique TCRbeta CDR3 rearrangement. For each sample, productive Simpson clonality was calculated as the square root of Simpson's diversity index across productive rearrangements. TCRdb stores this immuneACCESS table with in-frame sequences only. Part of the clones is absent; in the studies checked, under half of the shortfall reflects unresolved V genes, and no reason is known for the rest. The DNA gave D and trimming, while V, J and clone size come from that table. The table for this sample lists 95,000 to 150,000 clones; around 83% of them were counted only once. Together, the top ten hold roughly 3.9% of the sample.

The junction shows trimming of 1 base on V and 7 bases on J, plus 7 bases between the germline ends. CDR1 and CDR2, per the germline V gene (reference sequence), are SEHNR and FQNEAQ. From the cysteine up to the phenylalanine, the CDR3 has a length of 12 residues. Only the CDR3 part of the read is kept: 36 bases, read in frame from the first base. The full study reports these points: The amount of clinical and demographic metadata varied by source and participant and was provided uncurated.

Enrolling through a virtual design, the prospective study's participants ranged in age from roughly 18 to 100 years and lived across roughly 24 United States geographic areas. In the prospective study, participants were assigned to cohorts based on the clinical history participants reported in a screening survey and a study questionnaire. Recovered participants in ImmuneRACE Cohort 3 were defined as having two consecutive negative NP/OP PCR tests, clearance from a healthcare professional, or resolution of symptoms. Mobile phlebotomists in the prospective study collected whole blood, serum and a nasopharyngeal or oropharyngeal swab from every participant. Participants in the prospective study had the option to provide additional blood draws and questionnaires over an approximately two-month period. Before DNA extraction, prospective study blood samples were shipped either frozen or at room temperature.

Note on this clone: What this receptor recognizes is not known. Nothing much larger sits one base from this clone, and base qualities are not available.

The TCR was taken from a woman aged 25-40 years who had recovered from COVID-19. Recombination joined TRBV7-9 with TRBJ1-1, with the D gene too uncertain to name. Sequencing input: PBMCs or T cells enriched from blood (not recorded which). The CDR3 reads CASSLGVLEAFF. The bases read TGTGCCAGCAGCTTAGGAGTCCTTGAAGCTTTCTTT.